This TCR beta chain was identified in a study of blood T cells in healthy people across ages (dated by TCRdb to 2014 to 2015). The study in broad terms: In model experiments, roughly one uniquely barcoded TCR beta cDNA molecule per two T cells was captured by template switching. To track age-related changes in TCR beta repertoire diversity, the study relied on deep sequencing normalized with unique cDNA molecular identifiers. Four age groups were formed from the donors: young (average approximately 15 years), middle-aged (approximately 42), aged (about 62) and long-lived (around 80). To avoid experimental bias, donors of different ages were spread randomly across the sequencing lanes. The study analyzed two additional independent replicas of 1 million unique cDNA reads from the same blood draw for two donors, one aged 18 to 30 and one aged 80 or older. Beyond this particular receptor, the publication reports: The long-lived group showed more naive CD4+ T cells, fewer expanded clones and increased TCR diversity than the aged group, suggesting age selection. As age increased, observed TCR beta diversity per million T cells dropped in a roughly linear way, and a significant reduction was already evident by age approximately 40. A strong correlation was found between observed TCR beta diversity and the percentage of naive T cells measured by flow cytometry. Since profiling was done on bulk unsorted PBMCs, naive and antigen-experienced compartments could not be conclusively compared. Estimates of total diversity from one million sequenced T cells were regarded as lower bounds and underestimates. Because the CMV infection status of the donors was unknown, age-related changes in expanded clonotypes may potentially have been confounded.

V loses 0 bases, J loses 7 bases, and the germline ends lie 5 bases apart. Measured from the cysteine to the phenylalanine, the CDR3 is 13 residues long. Kept here is only the CDR3 DNA, which spans 39 bases and is read in frame from base 1. CDR1 SGHKS and CDR2 YYEKEE are derived from the germline V gene (reference sequence). Donors were about 36 systemically healthy Caucasian individuals from Russia aged roughly 6 to 90 years. Around 10 milliliters of peripheral blood were collected from each donor into EDTA-treated Vacutainer tubes. Ficoll-Paque density-gradient centrifugation was used to isolate PBMCs, with at least 6.5 million per sample. Total RNA was extracted from PBMCs with Trizol reagent, with at least 6 micrograms obtained per sample. The percentages of naive CD45RAhigh/CD27high T cells were determined by flow cytometry on a PBMC aliquot from every donor. A remark on this clonotype: Its antigen is not yet known. Base qualities are missing; no much larger clone stands one base away.

Library creation used 5' RACE. Sequencing was performed on an Illumina HiSeq 2500. The second PCR ran for about 7 to 11 cycles and used a J-beta primer mix along with a sample-barcoded 5' primer. A template-switch 5' adaptor carrying 12 random nucleotides introduced a unique molecular identifier onto each TCR beta cDNA molecule. Each sample yielded at least 3 million CDR3-containing paired-end reads. First-strand cDNA synthesis was performed from all RNA using the Mint cDNA synthesis kit, with priming by a TRBC-specific oligonucleotide. After uracil-DNA glycosylase treatment, a first 18-cycle PCR used universal primers M1SS and BC2_uni_R on all cDNA. In the authors' own workflow: For normalization, 1 million high-quality reads, each with a distinct molecular identifier, were randomly selected from each sample. Instead of being binned into consensus sequences, reads with shared molecular identifiers were discarded. MiTCR, run with a Q25 quality threshold and the strictest error-elimination algorithm, handled CDR3 identification, clonotype clustering and error correction. A nonparametric unseen species model with Euler transformation was used to estimate a lower bound on total TCR beta diversity. TCRdb trimmed public reads at Q25 via fastp, called clones via MiXCR and kept in-frame beta chains. Identical CDR3 proteins give one entry, which carries the most common genes and DNA. The authors' filters were not applied to this entry. In all, the sample holds 630,000 or so distinct CDR3 sequences, and about 30% of those were seen once. Of the sample, about a sixth is held by the ten largest clones.

The origin of this receptor is a woman aged 80 or over in good health. Sequenced: blood. Rearrangement joined TRBV5-5 to TRBJ1-6; too little of a D gene remains to name it. The CDR3 region has the sequence CASSLVTNSPLHF. The DNA sequence follows: TGTGCCAGCAGCTTGGTCACAAATTCACCCCTCCACTTT.